A selection of T cell receptor beta chains follows, all from one sample in a study of T cell repertoires in cytomegalovirus infection. TCRdb re-called the reads through MiXCR, storing one row per CDR3 protein. This sample carries roughly 300,000 distinct CDR3 sequences, roughly 26% of them seen once, and the ten largest clones take about 15%. The sequenced material came from PBMCs. The source of these receptors is a human donor in good health (CMV status not recorded). Some clones in this sample may be carry-over from other donors' samples. The CDR3 runs from the conserved cysteine through the conserved F or W. Rows give clone size only sometimes, using once, few, many, or a class for an expanded clone.

J gene,clone size,V gene,CDR3 protein
TRBJ2-2,-,TRBV2,CASSLQDTNTGELFF
TRBJ2-3,-,TRBV23-1,CASSQDICTDTQYF
TRBJ2-7,few,TRBV6-5,CASSYSGRPYEQYF
TRBJ2-2,-,TRBV27,CASKKDRNTGELFF
TRBJ2-7,-,TRBV7-6,CASSRIPGQPYEQYF
TRBJ2-2,many,TRBV7-8,CASSLVTRGSGSVGELFF
TRBJ2-7,-,TRBV15,CATSRGGDSYEQYF
TRBJ1-2,-,TRBV7-9,CASSQLGQGENYGYTF
TRBJ2-1,-,TRBV28,CASRGLAANSYNEQFF
TRBJ2-1,few,TRBV6-1,CASREPGRTGVRSYNEQFF
TRBJ2-7,few,TRBV18,CASSSHGDRSSYEQYF
TRBJ2-1,-,TRBV15,CATSRSPSPNEQFF
TRBJ2-1,-,TRBV7-3,CASSSTASGGLFFNEQFF
TRBJ1-1,-,TRBV28,CASSYHSRRVEPEAFF
TRBJ2-7,-,TRBV2,CASQDRRGYEQYF
TRBJ2-3,many,TRBV7-2,CASSSMGAATDTQYF
TRBJ2-3,-,TRBV20-1,CSEKAIGTDTQYF
TRBJ2-3,-,TRBV5-1,CASSPGTVADTQYF
TRBJ2-7,many,TRBV29-1,CSVPGARDREQYF
TRBJ2-1,many,TRBV7-9,CASSPPFGQGAADEQFF
TRBJ1-1,many,TRBV7-2,CASSLDIRNTEAFF
TRBJ2-2,many,TRBV11-2,CATELEGRNTGELFF
TRBJ2-5,-,TRBV6-1,CASRSGGIGQETQYF
TRBJ2-3,few,TRBV4-3,CASSQDPLASTDTQYF
TRBJ2-5,-,TRBV18,CASSPGRETQYF
TRBJ1-5,few,TRBV7-9,CASSTDRYYSNQPQHF
TRBJ1-2,many,TRBV7-8,CATSLGTKAGGYTF
TRBJ1-5,many,TRBV27,CATARYSNQPQHF
TRBJ2-2,-,TRBV19,CASSIDSTGELFF
TRBJ1-1,-,TRBV28,CASSLRDEAFF
TRBJ2-7,few,TRBV7-9,CASSQGHTYEQYF
TRBJ1-5,few,TRBV28,CASSGTADNQPQHF
TRBJ2-7,few,TRBV20-1,CSAPGLYEQYF
TRBJ2-7,many,TRBV7-2,CASSWDGQEQYF
TRBJ2-1,-,TRBV7-9,CASSMGGGEQFF
TRBJ2-5,-,TRBV28,CASSWSASGTQETQYF
TRBJ2-2,-,TRBV13,CASSLARPRNTGELFF
TRBJ2-1,few,TRBV4-2,CASSPSATSGNLYNEQFF
TRBJ2-1,many,TRBV7-2,CASSLDPTGAYNEQFF
TRBJ2-1,-,TRBV7-2,CASSVLAGIRPYNEQFF